Following are 31 T cell receptor beta chains from one sample sequenced in a study of T cell responses to AZD1222 COVID-19 vaccine. Assay: immunoSEQ multiplex PCR; the TCRdb copy retains only in-frame clones and omits some. The sample shows about 150,000 clones, about 89% of them seen only once. Sequenced here: peripheral blood, sampled 28 days after the second dose of the MenACWY control vaccine. These receptors originate from an adult who received the MenACWY meningococcal vaccine as a control.

The chain links TRBV19 to TRBJ1-2; 9 bases line up with TRBD1. Germline values: CDR1 LNHDA, CDR2 SQIVND (reference sequence). The CDR3 length is 15 residues. With V trimmed by 5 bases and J by 5 bases, 9 bases remained unmatched. CDR3 sequence reads: CASSPTGTGSYGYTF. Written as DNA, the CDR3 is TGTGCCAGTAGTCCGACCGGGACAGGGAGTTATGGCTACACCTTC.

The chain recombines TRBV10-3 with TRBJ1-1; D might be TRBD1 (5 bases). V gave up 4 bases and J gave up 5 bases, with 14 bases separating them. There are 14 residues in the CDR3. Germline CDR1 and CDR2: ENHRY and SYGVKD. The chain's CDR3 is CAISGVDGGTEAFF. The CDR3 DNA is TGTGCCATCAGTGGGGTGGACGGGGGGACTGAAGCTTTCTTT.

This clone has more than one count but fewer than ten. V is TRBV28 and J is TRBJ1-6, with 8 positions matching TRBD1. J gave up 7 bases and V 3 bases, and 5 bases lay outside the gene matches. CDR1 is MDHEN and CDR2 is SYDVKM in the germline V gene. This CDR3 comprises 15 residues. For the CDR3, the DNA is TGTGCCAGCAGTTTTGGGGACAGGTGGAATTCACCCCTCCACTTT. It yields the protein CASSFGDRWNSPLHF.

In DNA, the CDR3 is TGTGCCAGCAGCTTGGGACAGGGGCGGGAGCAGTACTTC. This sequence encodes CASSLGQGREQYF. The chain links TRBV5-6 to TRBJ2-7; 8 positions agree with TRBD1. The CDR3 contains 13 residues. V lost 0 bases to trimming and J lost 7 bases; unmatched junction nucleotides: 3. CDR1 SGHDT and CDR2 YYEEEE come from the germline V gene.

The rearrangement joins TRBV3-1 (or the pseudogene TRBV3-2) to TRBJ2-1; D is possibly TRBD1 (5 bases). Trimming stripped 0 bases from V and 4 bases from J, with 13 bases between. The CDR3 contains 16 residues. Germline CDR1 LGHDT, CDR2 YNNKEL (reference sequence). CDR3 sequence: CASSQEGPVSYNEQFF. As DNA, the CDR3 is TGTGCCAGCAGCCAAGAGGGGCCAGTTAGTTACAATGAGCAGTTCTTC.

This clone was observed once. This chain's CDR3 is CASSNYERKPDSPLHF. The CDR3 nucleotides read TGTGCCAGTAGTAATTACGAACGGAAACCGGATTCACCCCTCCACTTT. V gene TRBV19 combines with J gene TRBJ1-6; no firm D call. V shed 4 bases and J shed 8 bases, with 18 bases lying between them. The CDR3 extends over 16 amino acids. Germline V gene sequence: CDR1 LNHDA, CDR2 SQIVND (reference sequence).

The V gene is TRBV7-2, the J gene TRBJ1-3; no definite D call. Germline values: CDR1 SGHTA, CDR2 FQGNSA. V was pared by 8 bases and J by 0 bases, with 14 bases between. The length of the CDR3 is 15 residues. CDR3 DNA: TGTGCCAGCCGCCCGGTCACCAACTCTGGAAACACCATATATTTT. Amino acid sequence: CASRPVTNSGNTIYF.

This rearrangement joins TRBV10-3 to TRBJ2-5; D is perhaps TRBD2 (6 bases). This CDR3 comprises 13 residues. V lost 10 bases to trimming and J lost 4 bases, with 16 bases between them. Germline V gives CDR1 ENHRY, CDR2 SYGVKD. CDR3 nucleotide sequence: TGTGCCACCGCGGACGGGACTGGAGAGACCCAGTACTTC. Its protein is CATADGTGETQYF.

The chain carries TRBV19 and TRBJ1-5; TRBD1 aligns across 12 bases. This CDR3 is built from 15 residues. V lost 6 bases, J lost 6 bases, and 6 bases stayed unmatched. Germline V gene sequence: CDR1 LNHDA, CDR2 SQIVND (reference sequence). The CDR3 spells CASSRRDRGLQPQHF. CDR3 sequence (DNA): TGTGCCAGTAGCCGCCGGGACAGGGGGCTTCAGCCCCAGCATTTT. Full variable domain (missing parts from reference TRBV19 and TRBJ1-5): DGGITQSPKYLFRKEGQNVTLSCEQNLNHDAMYWYRQDPGQGLRLIYYSQIVNDFQKGDIAEGYSVSREKKESFPLTVTSAQKNPTAFYLCASSRRDRGLQPQHFGDGTRLSIL.

V and J are TRBV18 and TRBJ1-6; D is ambiguous. V lost 3 bases, J lost 7 bases, and 7 bases lay in between. Per germline, CDR1 KGHSH and CDR2 LQKENI. The CDR3 extends over 13 amino acids. The CDR3 here is CASSPDQNSPLHF. CDR3 DNA: TGTGCCAGCTCACCTGACCAGAATTCACCCCTCCACTTT.

The CDR3 coding sequence is TGTGCCAGCAGGATTGACAGGGAGGCAGATACGCAGTATTTT. Amino acids: CASRIDREADTQYF. The genes are TRBV6-4 and TRBJ2-3; the D gene is possibly TRBD1 (7 bases). CDR3 length equals 14 residues. The V end lost 6 bases, the J end lost 4 bases, and 14 bases lay between the germline ends. Germline CDR1 is MRHNA and CDR2 is SNTAGT.

The rearrangement joins TRBV6-5 to TRBJ1-5, with a possible D match to TRBD1 (6 bases). Germline V CDR1 and CDR2: MNHEY, SVGAGI. The CDR3 has 14 residues. V lost 6 bases and J 4 bases, leaving 13 bases between the germline ends. CDR3 in amino acids: CASRLQGTNQPQHF. In nucleotides, the CDR3 is TGTGCCAGCAGACTACAGGGAACTAATCAGCCCCAGCATTTT.

The chain is built from TRBV4-1 and TRBJ2-1, with 12 bases aligning to TRBD2. Germline V gene sequence: CDR1 MGHRA, CDR2 YSYEKL. V gave up 0 bases and J gave up 5 bases; unmatched junction bases: 5. The CDR3 consists of 17 residues. CDR3 residues: CASSQDLAGGRNNEQFF. Here the CDR3 DNA reads TGCGCCAGCAGCCAAGACCTAGCGGGAGGGCGGAACAATGAGCAGTTCTTC.

This chain joins TRBV28 and TRBJ1-1; no clear D. Trimming took 4 bases from V and 7 from J, leaving 16 bases between them. Germline CDR1 MDHEN, CDR2 SYDVKM. The CDR3 loop spans 14 amino acids. In DNA, the CDR3 is TGTGCCAGCAGTTCCATCTGGGGTTTCGGTGAAGCTTTCTTT. The encoded protein is CASSSIWGFGEAFF.

The chain is built from TRBV24-1 and TRBJ2-5, with D tentatively TRBD1 (6 bases). The CDR3 runs to 15 residues. The germline V gene has CDR1 KGHDR and CDR2 SFDVKD. Trimming stripped 4 bases from V and 0 bases from J, with 11 bases between. The CDR3: CATSDPDRYQETQYF. In DNA, the CDR3 is TGTGCCACCAGTGACCCCGACAGGTACCAAGAGACCCAGTACTTC.

The J gene is TRBJ2-7, the V gene TRBV15; 9 bases map to TRBD2. V lost 9 bases to trimming and J lost 6 bases; unmatched junction nucleotides: 12. The CDR3 totals 14 residues. Per germline, CDR1 LNHNV and CDR2 YYDKDF (reference sequence). The CDR3 DNA follows: TGTGCCACAAGCCGGACTAGCGACTTCAGCGAGCAGTACTTC. Encoded protein: CATSRTSDFSEQYF.

V is TRBV19 and J is TRBJ2-5; TRBD2 aligns across 7 bases. Germline-derived CDR1 and CDR2 are LNHDA and SQIVND (reference sequence). The V segment lost 6 bases and the J segment 2 bases; nucleotides outside the gene matches: 6. The CDR3 covers 14 residues. The CDR3 reads CASSVGGWQETQYF. DNA of the CDR3: TGTGCCAGTAGCGTCGGGGGGTGGCAAGAGACCCAGTACTTC.

The chain employs TRBV7-8 and TRBJ2-5; D unresolved. CDR3 size: 14 residues. V was trimmed by 2 bases and J by 2 bases, leaving 9 bases between them. Germline-derived CDR1 and CDR2 are SGHVS and FQNEAQ. The CDR3, as DNA: TGTGCCAGCAGCTTACAGCTTACTCAAGAGACCCAGTACTTC. Translation gives CASSLQLTQETQYF.

This sequence joins TRBV5-1 and TRBJ2-1; tentative D call: TRBD1 (6 bases). Germline CDR1 SGHRS, CDR2 YFSETQ. There are 13 residues in the CDR3. Trimming pared 4 bases from V and 6 bases from J, leaving 11 bases between. The CDR3 sequence is CASSRDRSNEQFF. Here the CDR3 DNA reads TGCGCCAGCAGCCGAGACAGGAGCAATGAGCAGTTCTTC.

The rearrangement uses TRBV3-1 (or the pseudogene TRBV3-2) and TRBJ1-5; D might be TRBD1 (5 bases). The germline CDR1 and CDR2 sequences are LGHDT and YNNKEL (reference sequence). The CDR3 runs 17 residues. Deletions cut 1 base from V and 2 bases from J, with 15 bases between. The CDR3, as DNA: TGTGCCAGCAGCCAAGGGGGATCATGGGGGGGCAATCAGCCCCAGCATTTT. This gives the protein CASSQGGSWGGNQPQHF.

The V gene is TRBV28, the J gene TRBJ2-5, with D perhaps matching TRBD1 (5 bases). This CDR3 spans 13 amino acids. Germline V lookup: CDR1 MDHEN, CDR2 SYDVKM. V lost 6 bases to trimming and J lost 2 bases, with 10 bases between them. The CDR3 sequence: CASSRQLQETQYF. The CDR3 DNA follows: TGTGCCAGCAGCAGACAGTTACAAGAGACCCAGTACTTC.

The chain couples TRBV12-3 or TRBV12-4 to TRBJ1-5; tentatively, D is TRBD1 (5 bases). V was pared by 4 bases and J by 5 bases, with 6 bases between. There are 12 residues in the CDR3. CDR3 in DNA: TGTGCCAGCAGTTCCAGGGATCAGCCCCAGCATTTT. It yields the protein CASSSRDQPQHF.

The chain carries TRBV7-9 and TRBJ1-6; D remains ambiguous. Germline V lookup: CDR1 SEHNR, CDR2 FQNEAQ (reference sequence). CDR3 size: 14 residues. V lost 4 bases and J lost 7, with 11 bases in between. The CDR3 DNA sequence: TGTGCCAGCAGCTCCGGGCCATCGAATTCACCCCTCCACTTT. Encoded protein: CASSSGPSNSPLHF.

This chain joins TRBV4-3 and TRBJ2-2; 8 nucleotides match TRBD2. This CDR3 region has 15 residues. Trimming cost V 1 base and J 5 bases; bases outside gene matches: 3. CDR1 and CDR2 (germline): LGHNA, YSLEER. CDR3 protein: CASSQAGTRTGELFF. CDR3 DNA: TGCGCCAGCAGCCAAGCCGGGACTAGGACCGGGGAGCTGTTTTTT.

This rearrangement joins TRBV5-1 to TRBJ2-7, with 10 nucleotides matching TRBD1. The junction had 12 bases not matched to a gene; V was cut back by 0 bases and J by 6 bases. The CDR3 spans 17 residues. The germline gives CDR1 SGHRS, CDR2 YFSETQ. In DNA form, the CDR3 reads TGCGCCAGCAGCTTGGAGCCGACAGGGGGCCTTTCAGTCGAGCAGTACTTC. Residues: CASSLEPTGGLSVEQYF.

This clone has more than one count but fewer than ten. V is TRBV5-1 and J is TRBJ1-2; the D gene is possibly TRBD1 (5 bases). Germline CDR1 is SGHRS and CDR2 is YFSETQ. V was trimmed by 0 bases and J by 5 bases, leaving 14 bases between them. This CDR3 spans 15 amino acids. The CDR3 nucleotides read TGCGCCAGCAGCTTGGACGGCTTAGGGGCGTATGGCTACACCTTC. It encodes CASSLDGLGAYGYTF.

This clone has just one count. This chain's CDR3 is CASSFLGGATEAFF. The CDR3 region has the DNA TGTGCCAGCAGTTTTTTGGGGGGCGCCACTGAAGCTTTCTTT. The chain employs TRBV27 and TRBJ1-1; D is possibly TRBD1 (6 bases). Germline CDR1 is MNHEY and CDR2 is SMNVEV (reference sequence). The CDR3 consists of 14 residues. V lost 3 bases, J lost 4 bases, and 12 bases lay in between.

V gene TRBV19 combines with J gene TRBJ2-3; 11 nucleotides align to TRBD2. There are 18 residues in the CDR3. Germline CDR1 LNHDA, CDR2 SQIVND (reference sequence). J was trimmed by 3 bases and V by 9 bases; bases with no gene match: 17. The CDR3 coding sequence is TGTGCCAGCCACTCCGCCCGCCTAGCGGGAGGCAGGACAGATACGCAGTATTTT. Translation: CASHSARLAGGRTDTQYF. The complete variable domain, with remaining parts taken from reference TRBV19 and TRBJ2-3, reads DGGITQSPKYLFRKEGQNVTLSCEQNLNHDAMYWYRQDPGQGLRLIYYSQIVNDFQKGDIAEGYSVSREKKESFPLTVTSAQKNPTAFYLCASHSARLAGGRTDTQYFGPGTRLTVL.

The chain recombines TRBV29-1 with TRBJ2-7; 7 bases agree with TRBD1. Trimming cost V 3 bases and J 7 bases; bases outside gene matches: 9. The germline V gene encodes CDR1 SQVTM and CDR2 ANQGSEA. CDR3 size: 13 residues. The CDR3 reads CSVDRQGSGEQYF. CDR3 bases: TGCAGCGTTGACCGACAGGGTTCGGGGGAGCAGTACTTC.

The J gene is TRBJ2-5, the V gene TRBV24-1; 7 bases agree with TRBD1. The V gene end was trimmed by 2 bases and the J gene end by 2 bases; junction bases not matched to a gene: 4. The CDR3 covers 15 residues. The germline CDR1 and CDR2 sequences are KGHDR and SFDVKD. The CDR3 is CATSDWGQSQETQYF. Written as DNA, the CDR3 is TGTGCCACCAGTGATTGGGGACAGTCACAAGAGACCCAGTACTTC.

The chain is built from TRBV12-3 or TRBV12-4 and TRBJ2-7; possibly TRBD1 or TRBD2 for D (5 bases each). CDR3 length: 13 residues. V lost 3 bases, J lost 3 bases, and 9 bases lay in between. CDR3 protein: CASSLGENYEQYF. CDR3 nucleotides: TGTGCCAGCAGTTTGGGGGAGAACTACGAGCAGTACTTC.